The 17 T cell receptor beta chains below all came from one sample that was sequenced in a study of cytomegalovirus exposure and HLA in healthy donors (dated by TCRdb to 2016 to 2017). Preparation of the library involved the immunoSEQ multiplex PCR assay. As stored in TCRdb, this immuneACCESS dataset retains in-frame rearrangements with V and J assigned. A fraction of the clones does not appear; measured against another copy, unresolved V genes explain less than half of the discrepancy, and the remainder lacks a known reason. The sample yields 140,000 or so clones; roughly 87% were counted once. Around 9% of the sample rests with the top ten. The source material was PBMCs. These receptors were collected from a woman aged 18-29 years in good health and CMV-seropositive.

The gene calls are TRBV5-5 and TRBJ1-6; tentative D call: TRBD1 (5 bases). V was clipped by 4 bases and J by 8 bases, with 16 bases between them. Germline loops: CDR1 SGHKS, CDR2 YYEKEE (reference sequence). The CDR3 contains 15 residues. CDR3 DNA: TGTGCCAGCAGCCACCCCCAGGGTAGGGATTCACCCCTCCACTTT. Its protein is CASSHPQGRDSPLHF.

The rearrangement joins TRBV11-2 to TRBJ2-2; no firm D call. The CDR3 sequence is 15 residues long. From germline, CDR1 is SGHAT and CDR2 FQNNGV. V was cut by 1 base and J by 0 bases, with 6 bases left in between. CDR3 sequence reads: CASSLGQANTGELFF. The CDR3 nucleotides read TGTGCCAGCAGCTTAGGGCAGGCGAACACCGGGGAGCTGTTTTTT.

The CDR3 protein is CASSATTPGQGWETDTQYF. The CDR3, as DNA: TGTGCCAGCAGCGCGACCACTCCGGGACAGGGGTGGGAGACAGATACGCAGTATTTT. The chain is built from TRBV11-3 and TRBJ2-3; 10 nucleotides agree with TRBD1. V was pared by 5 bases and J by 3 bases, with 17 bases of the junction left unmatched. The germline V gene encodes CDR1 SGHNT and CDR2 YENEEA. The CDR3 totals 19 residues.

V and J are TRBV30 and TRBJ1-5; 7 nucleotides match TRBD1. This CDR3 spans 17 amino acids. J gave up 2 bases and V 1 base, and 11 bases lay outside the gene matches. Germline assignment: CDR1 GTSNPN and CDR2 SVGIG (reference sequence). Here the CDR3 DNA reads TGTGCCTGGAGTGCTGACAGGGTCCTAGTTGGCAATCAGCCCCAGCATTTT. Its translation is CAWSADRVLVGNQPQHF. Full variable domain (remainder filled in from reference TRBV30 and TRBJ1-5): SQTIHQWPATLVQPVGSPLSLECTVEGTSNPNLYWYRQAAGRGLQLLFYSVGIGQISSEVPQNLSASRPQDRQFILSSKKLLLSDSGFYLCAWSADRVLVGNQPQHFGDGTRLSIL.

The CDR3 region has the DNA TGTGCCAGCAGCGTAGAGGTCAGGGGGCAAGATGGCTACACCTTC. This gives the protein CASSVEVRGQDGYTF. The chain combines TRBV9 with TRBJ1-2; 8 bases align to TRBD1. The V gene end was trimmed by 0 bases and the J gene end by 6 bases; junction bases not matched to a gene: 7. There are 15 residues in the CDR3. CDR1 SGDLS and CDR2 YYNGEE come from the germline V gene.

V and J are TRBV7-8 and TRBJ2-1, with 12 bases lining up with TRBD2. Unmatched junction bases numbered 4, after V lost 1 base and J lost 6 bases. The germline V gene has CDR1 SGHVS and CDR2 FQNEAQ. The CDR3 contains 16 residues. For the CDR3, the DNA is TGTGCCAGCAGCTTAGTTACGGGACTAGCGGGCAATGAGCAGTTCTTC. Amino acids: CASSLVTGLAGNEQFF.

The chain employs TRBV28 and TRBJ1-5; 7 bases are a match to TRBD1. The junction had 6 bases not matched to a gene; V was cut back by 7 bases and J by 3 bases. Germline V gene data show CDR1 as MDHEN and CDR2 as SYDVKM. The length of the CDR3 is 14 residues. CDR3 protein: CASTTGEDNQPQHF. The CDR3 DNA reads as TGTGCCAGCACCACAGGGGAAGACAATCAGCCCCAGCATTTT.

This clone was found once. J is TRBJ2-5 and V is TRBV30, with a tentative D call TRBD2 (5 bases). The ends were cut back, 4 bases at V and 1 base at J, with 19 bases in the middle. The CDR3 runs 16 residues. From germline, CDR1 is GTSNPN and CDR2 SVGIG (reference sequence). CDR3 nucleotide sequence: TGTGCCTGGATACGGGGTGCGCCGAACATCCAAGAGACCCAGTACTTC. Protein sequence: CAWIRGAPNIQETQYF.

The rearrangement links TRBV19 to TRBJ2-1; the D gene is possibly TRBD2 (6 bases). Germline V gene data show CDR1 as LNHDA and CDR2 as SQIVND (reference sequence). The CDR3 has 14 residues. Between the trimmed V and J ends, which lost 5 bases and 9 bases, there was a span of 17 bases. CDR3 sequence reads: CASSPTSGLPEQFF. CDR3 in DNA: TGTGCCAGTAGTCCGACTTCGGGACTTCCTGAGCAGTTCTTC. Combining the CDR3 with reference TRBV19 and TRBJ2-1 gives the whole variable domain DGGITQSPKYLFRKEGQNVTLSCEQNLNHDAMYWYRQDPGQGLRLIYYSQIVNDFQKGDIAEGYSVSREKKESFPLTVTSAQKNPTAFYLCASSPTSGLPEQFFGPGTRLTVL.

The chain combines TRBV15 with TRBJ1-3; tentative D call: TRBD1 (6 bases). CDR3 length equals 14 residues. CDR1 is LNHNV, CDR2 YYDKDF, per germline (reference sequence). Trimming left V 5 bases short and J 0 bases short, with 8 bases between. CDR3 in DNA: TGTGCCACCAGCGACAGGAGCTCTGGAAACACCATATATTTT. Protein product: CATSDRSSGNTIYF.

This chain's CDR3 is CASSLEWGLGGPQHF. CDR3 DNA: TGTGCCAGCAGTTTAGAGTGGGGGTTGGGAGGGCCCCAGCATTTT. The chain employs TRBV28 and TRBJ1-5; TRBD1 is a possible D gene (5 bases). The V gene's germline CDR1 is MDHEN and CDR2 SYDVKM. V lost 2 bases and J 9 bases, leaving 17 bases between the germline ends. This CDR3 has 15 amino acids.

This chain connects TRBV7-6 to TRBJ2-3; 7 bases line up with TRBD1. With 5 bases clipped from V and 1 base from J, the junction kept 9 bases outside the gene matches. Germline CDR1 reads SGHVS; CDR2 reads FNYEAQ. The CDR3 is 16 amino acids. CDR3 amino acids: CASSRWTGYGTDTQYF. CDR3 DNA: TGTGCCAGCAGCCGATGGACAGGTTATGGCACAGATACGCAGTATTTT.

The chain recombines TRBV29-1 with TRBJ1-4, with 9 bases aligning to TRBD1. The V gene end was trimmed by 5 bases and the J gene end by 6 bases; junction bases not matched to a gene: 16. This CDR3 has 17 amino acids. The germline V gene has CDR1 SQVTM and CDR2 ANQGSEA. CDR3 sequence (DNA): TGCAGCGTTACCTTCGCCGGGACAGGGAGGGGAGATGAAAAACTGTTTTTT. Amino acid sequence: CSVTFAGTGRGDEKLFF.

The V and J genes are TRBV4-2 and TRBJ2-2; tentatively, D is TRBD2 (5 bases). CDR3 size: 13 residues. V lost 4 bases to trimming and J lost 8 bases, with 11 bases between them. Per germline, CDR1 LGHNA and CDR2 YNFKEQ. CDR3: CASSRAEMGELFF. CDR3 nucleotide sequence: TGTGCCAGCAGCCGAGCGGAGATGGGGGAGCTGTTTTTT.

V is TRBV4-3 and J is TRBJ2-7, with D possibly matching TRBD1 (5 bases). V was shortened by 0 bases and J by 2 bases, with 14 bases between the two germline ends. This CDR3 has 16 residues. Germline assignment: CDR1 LGHNA and CDR2 YSLEER. In DNA, the CDR3 is TGCGCCAGCAGCCAAGATCTATCGGACACCCCCTACGAGCAGTACTTC. Encoded protein: CASSQDLSDTPYEQYF.

This clone was recorded only once. The chain couples TRBV6-5 to TRBJ2-1; D is ambiguous. The V end lost 4 bases, the J end lost 0 bases, and 10 bases lay between the germline ends. This CDR3 contains 15 residues. Germline V gives CDR1 MNHEY, CDR2 SVGAGI. The CDR3 reads CASSLKRSSYNEQFF. The CDR3 DNA is TGTGCCAGCAGTTTGAAAAGGAGCTCCTACAATGAGCAGTTCTTC.

The gene calls are TRBV2 and TRBJ2-6, with D maybe TRBD2 (5 bases). This CDR3 is 15 amino acids long. V lost 4 bases, J lost 0 bases, and 7 bases lay in between. Germline values: CDR1 SNHLY, CDR2 FYNNEI. The CDR3 DNA follows: TGTGCCAGCAGTGTGGCGGGCTCTGGGGCCAACGTCCTGACTTTC. Protein: CASSVAGSGANVLTF. Supplemented by reference TRBV2 and TRBJ2-6, the full variable domain reads EPEVTQTPSHQVTQMGQEVILRCVPISNHLYFYWYRQILGQKVEFLVSFYNNEISEKSEIFDDQFSVERPDGSNFTLKIRSTKLEDSAMYFCASSVAGSGANVLTFGAGSRLTVL.